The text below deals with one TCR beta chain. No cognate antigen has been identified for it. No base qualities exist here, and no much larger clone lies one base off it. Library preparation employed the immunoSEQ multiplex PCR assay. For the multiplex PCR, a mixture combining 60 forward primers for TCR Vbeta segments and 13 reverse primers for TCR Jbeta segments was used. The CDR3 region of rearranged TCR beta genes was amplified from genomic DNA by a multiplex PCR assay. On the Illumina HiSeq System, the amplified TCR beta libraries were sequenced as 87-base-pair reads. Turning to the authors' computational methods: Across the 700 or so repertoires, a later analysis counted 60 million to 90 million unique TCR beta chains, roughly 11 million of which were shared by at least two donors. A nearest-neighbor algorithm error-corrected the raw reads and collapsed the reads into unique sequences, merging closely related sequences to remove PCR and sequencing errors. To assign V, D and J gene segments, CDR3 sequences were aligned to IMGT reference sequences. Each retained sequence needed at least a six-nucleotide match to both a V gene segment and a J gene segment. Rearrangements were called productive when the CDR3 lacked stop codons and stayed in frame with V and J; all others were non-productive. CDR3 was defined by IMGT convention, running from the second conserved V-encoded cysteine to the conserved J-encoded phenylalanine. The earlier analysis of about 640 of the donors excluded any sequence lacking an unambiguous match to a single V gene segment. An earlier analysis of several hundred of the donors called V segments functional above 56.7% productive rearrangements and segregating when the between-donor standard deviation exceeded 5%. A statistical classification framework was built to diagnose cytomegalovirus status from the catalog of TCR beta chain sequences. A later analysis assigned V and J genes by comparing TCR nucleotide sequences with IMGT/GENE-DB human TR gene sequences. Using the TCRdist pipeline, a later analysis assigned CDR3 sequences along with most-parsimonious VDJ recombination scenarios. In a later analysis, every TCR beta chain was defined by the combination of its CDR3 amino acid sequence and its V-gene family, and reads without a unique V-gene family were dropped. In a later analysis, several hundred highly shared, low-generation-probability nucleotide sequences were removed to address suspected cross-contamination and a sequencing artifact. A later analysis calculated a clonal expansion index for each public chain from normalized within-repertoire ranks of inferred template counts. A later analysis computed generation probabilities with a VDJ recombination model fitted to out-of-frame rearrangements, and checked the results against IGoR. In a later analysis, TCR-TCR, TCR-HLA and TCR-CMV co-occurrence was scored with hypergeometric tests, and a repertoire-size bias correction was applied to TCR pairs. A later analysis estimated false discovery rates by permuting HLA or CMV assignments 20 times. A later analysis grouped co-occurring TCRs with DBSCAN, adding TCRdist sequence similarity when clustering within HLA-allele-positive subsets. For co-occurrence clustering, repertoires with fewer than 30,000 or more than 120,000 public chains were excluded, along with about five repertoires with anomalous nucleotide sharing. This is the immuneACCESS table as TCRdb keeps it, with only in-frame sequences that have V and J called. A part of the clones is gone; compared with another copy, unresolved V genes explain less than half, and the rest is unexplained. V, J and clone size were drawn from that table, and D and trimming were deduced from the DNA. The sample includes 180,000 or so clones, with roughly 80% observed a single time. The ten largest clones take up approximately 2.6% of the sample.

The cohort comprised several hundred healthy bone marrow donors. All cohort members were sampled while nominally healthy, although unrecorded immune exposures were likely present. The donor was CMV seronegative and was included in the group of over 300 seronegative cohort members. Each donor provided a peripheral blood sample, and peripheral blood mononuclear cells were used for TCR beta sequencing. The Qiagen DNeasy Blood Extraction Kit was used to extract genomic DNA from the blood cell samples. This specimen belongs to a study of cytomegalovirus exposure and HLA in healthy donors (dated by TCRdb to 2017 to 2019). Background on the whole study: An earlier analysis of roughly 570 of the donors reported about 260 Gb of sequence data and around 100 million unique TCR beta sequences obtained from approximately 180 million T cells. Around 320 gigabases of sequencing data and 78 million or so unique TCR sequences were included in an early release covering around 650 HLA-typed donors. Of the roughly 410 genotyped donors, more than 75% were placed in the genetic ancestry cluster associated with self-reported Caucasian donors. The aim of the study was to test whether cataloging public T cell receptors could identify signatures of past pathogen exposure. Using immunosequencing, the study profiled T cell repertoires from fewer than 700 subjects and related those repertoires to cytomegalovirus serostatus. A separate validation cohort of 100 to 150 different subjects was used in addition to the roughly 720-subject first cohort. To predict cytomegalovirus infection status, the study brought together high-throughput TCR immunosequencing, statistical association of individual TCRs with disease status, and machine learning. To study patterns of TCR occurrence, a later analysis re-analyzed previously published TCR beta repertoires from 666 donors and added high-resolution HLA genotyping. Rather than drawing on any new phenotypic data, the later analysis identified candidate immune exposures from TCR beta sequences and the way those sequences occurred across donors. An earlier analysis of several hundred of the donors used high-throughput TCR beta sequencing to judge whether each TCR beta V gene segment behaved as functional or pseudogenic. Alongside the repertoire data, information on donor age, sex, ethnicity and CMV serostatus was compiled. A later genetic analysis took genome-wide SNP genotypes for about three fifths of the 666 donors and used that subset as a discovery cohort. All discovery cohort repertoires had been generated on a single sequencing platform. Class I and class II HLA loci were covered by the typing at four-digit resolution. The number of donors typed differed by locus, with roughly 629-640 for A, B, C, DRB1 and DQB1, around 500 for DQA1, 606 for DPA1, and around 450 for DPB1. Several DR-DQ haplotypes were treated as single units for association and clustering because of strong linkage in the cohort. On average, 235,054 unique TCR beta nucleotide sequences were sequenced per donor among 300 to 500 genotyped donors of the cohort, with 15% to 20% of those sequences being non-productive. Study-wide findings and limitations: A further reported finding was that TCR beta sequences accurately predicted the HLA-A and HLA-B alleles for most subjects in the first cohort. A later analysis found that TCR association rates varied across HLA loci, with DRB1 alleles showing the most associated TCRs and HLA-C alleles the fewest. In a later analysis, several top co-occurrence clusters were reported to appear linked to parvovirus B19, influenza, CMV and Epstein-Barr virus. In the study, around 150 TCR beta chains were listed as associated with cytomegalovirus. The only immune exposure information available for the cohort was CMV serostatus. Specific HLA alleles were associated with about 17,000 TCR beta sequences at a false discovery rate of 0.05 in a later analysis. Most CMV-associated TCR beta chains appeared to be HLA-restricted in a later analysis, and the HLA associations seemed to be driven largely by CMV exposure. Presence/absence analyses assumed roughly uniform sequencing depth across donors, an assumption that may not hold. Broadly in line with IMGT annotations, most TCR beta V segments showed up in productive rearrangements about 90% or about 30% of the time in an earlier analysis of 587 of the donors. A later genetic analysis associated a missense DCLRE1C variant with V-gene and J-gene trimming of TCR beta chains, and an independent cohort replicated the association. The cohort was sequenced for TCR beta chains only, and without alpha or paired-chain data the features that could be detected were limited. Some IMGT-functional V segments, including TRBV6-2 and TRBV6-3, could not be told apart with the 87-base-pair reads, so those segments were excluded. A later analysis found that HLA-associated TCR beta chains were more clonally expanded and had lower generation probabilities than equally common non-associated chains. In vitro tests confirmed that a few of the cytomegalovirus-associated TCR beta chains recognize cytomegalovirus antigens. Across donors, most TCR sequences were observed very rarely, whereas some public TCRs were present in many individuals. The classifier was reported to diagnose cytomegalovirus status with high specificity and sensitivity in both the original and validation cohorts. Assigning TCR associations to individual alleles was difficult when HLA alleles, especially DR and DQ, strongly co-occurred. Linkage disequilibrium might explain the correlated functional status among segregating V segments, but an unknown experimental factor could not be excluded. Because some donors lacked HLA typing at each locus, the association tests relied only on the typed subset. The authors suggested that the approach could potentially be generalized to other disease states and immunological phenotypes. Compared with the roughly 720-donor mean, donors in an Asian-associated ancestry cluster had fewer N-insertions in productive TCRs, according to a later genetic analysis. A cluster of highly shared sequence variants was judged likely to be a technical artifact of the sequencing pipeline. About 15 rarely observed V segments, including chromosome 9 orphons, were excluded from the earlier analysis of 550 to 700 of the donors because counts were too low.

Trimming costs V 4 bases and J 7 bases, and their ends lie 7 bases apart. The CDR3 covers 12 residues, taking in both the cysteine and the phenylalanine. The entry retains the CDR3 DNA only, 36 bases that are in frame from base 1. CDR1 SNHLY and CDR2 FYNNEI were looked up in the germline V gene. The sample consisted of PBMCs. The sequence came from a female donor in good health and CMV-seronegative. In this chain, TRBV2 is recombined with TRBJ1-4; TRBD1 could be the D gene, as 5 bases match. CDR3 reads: CASSGRGEKLFF. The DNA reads TGTGCCAGCAGTGGGAGGGGTGAAAAACTGTTTTTT. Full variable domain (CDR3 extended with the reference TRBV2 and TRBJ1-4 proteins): EPEVTQTPSHQVTQMGQEVILRCVPISNHLYFYWYRQILGQKVEFLVSFYNNEISEKSEIFDDQFSVERPDGSNFTLKIRSTKLEDSAMYFCASSGRGEKLFFGSGTQLSVL.